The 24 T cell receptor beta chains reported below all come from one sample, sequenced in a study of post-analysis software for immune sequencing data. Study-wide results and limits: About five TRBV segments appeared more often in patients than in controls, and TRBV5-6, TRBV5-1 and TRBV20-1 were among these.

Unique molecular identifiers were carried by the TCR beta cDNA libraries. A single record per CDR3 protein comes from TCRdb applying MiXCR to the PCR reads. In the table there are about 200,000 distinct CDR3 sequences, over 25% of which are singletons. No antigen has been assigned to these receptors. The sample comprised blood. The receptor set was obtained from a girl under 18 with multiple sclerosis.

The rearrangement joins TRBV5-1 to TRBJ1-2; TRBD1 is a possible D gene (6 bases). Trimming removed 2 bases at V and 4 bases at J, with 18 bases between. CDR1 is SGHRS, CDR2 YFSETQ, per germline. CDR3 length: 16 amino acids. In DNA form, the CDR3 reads TGCGCCAGCAGCTTCACCTCAGGGGATGGGGCCTATGGCTACACCTTC. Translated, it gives CASSFTSGDGAYGYTF.

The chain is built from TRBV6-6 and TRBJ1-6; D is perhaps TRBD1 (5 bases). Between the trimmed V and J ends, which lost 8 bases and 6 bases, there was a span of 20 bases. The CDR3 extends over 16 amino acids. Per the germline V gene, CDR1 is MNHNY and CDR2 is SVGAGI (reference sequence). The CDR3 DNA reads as TGTGCCAGCCAAAGGGAAGGACGGGGGAGTAATTCACCCCTCCACTTT. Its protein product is CASQREGRGSNSPLHF.

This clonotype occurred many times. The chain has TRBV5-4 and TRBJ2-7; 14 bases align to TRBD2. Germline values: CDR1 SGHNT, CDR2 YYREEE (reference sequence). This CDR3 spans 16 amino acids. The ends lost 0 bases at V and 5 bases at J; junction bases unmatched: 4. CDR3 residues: CASSLGATSGRDEQYF. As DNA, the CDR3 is TGTGCCAGCAGCTTGGGGGCGACTAGCGGGAGGGACGAGCAGTACTTC.

Written as DNA, the CDR3 is TGCAGTGCTAGACGGTCACAGGGTGAGAACATTCAGTACTTC. It codes for CSARRSQGENIQYF. The chain carries TRBV20-1 and TRBJ2-4, with D maybe TRBD1 (6 bases). The germline CDR1 and CDR2 sequences are DFQATT and SNEGSKA (reference sequence). Deletions cut 2 bases from V and 7 bases from J, with 15 bases between. The CDR3 is 14 amino acids.

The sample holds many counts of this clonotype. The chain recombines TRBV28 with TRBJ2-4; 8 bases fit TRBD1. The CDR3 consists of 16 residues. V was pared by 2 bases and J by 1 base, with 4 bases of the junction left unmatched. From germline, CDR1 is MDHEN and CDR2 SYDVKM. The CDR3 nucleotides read TGTGCCAGCAGTTTACAGGGGGCGGGGGCCAAAAACATTCAGTACTTC. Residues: CASSLQGAGAKNIQYF.

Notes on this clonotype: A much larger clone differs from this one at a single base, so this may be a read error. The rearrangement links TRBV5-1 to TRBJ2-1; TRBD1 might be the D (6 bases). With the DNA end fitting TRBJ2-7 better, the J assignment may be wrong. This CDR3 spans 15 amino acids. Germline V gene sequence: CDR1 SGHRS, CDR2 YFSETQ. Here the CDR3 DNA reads TGCGCCAGCCGATCCAGACAGGAACTCCCCAATGAGCAGTACTTC. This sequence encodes CASRSRQELPNEQYF.

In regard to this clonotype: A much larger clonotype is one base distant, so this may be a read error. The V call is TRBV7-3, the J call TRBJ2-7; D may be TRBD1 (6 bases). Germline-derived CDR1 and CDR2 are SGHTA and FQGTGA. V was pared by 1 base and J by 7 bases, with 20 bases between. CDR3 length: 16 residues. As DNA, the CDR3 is TGTGCCAGCAGCTTAAACCCCAGCAGGGGCCTTAATGAGCAGTACTTC. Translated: CASSLNPSRGLNEQYF.

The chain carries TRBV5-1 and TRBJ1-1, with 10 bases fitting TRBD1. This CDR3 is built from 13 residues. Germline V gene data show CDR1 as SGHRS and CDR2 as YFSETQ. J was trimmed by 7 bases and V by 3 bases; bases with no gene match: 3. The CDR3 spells CASSSGQGVEAFF. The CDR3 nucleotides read TGCGCCAGCAGCTCCGGACAGGGGGTTGAAGCTTTCTTT.

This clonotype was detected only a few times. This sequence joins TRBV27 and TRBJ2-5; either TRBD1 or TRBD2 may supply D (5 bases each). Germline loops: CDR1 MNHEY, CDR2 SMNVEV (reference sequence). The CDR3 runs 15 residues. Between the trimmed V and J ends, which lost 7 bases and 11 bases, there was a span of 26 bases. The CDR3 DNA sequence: TGTGCCAGCACCAACGGGGCGGGTGGTGGGAATGAGCAGTACTTC. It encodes CASTNGAGGGNEQYF.

The CDR3 spells CASSPREELFF. CDR3 DNA: TGTGCCAGCAGTCCTAGGGAGGAGCTGTTTTTT. The chain has TRBV27 and TRBJ2-2; no clear D gene. This CDR3 contains 11 residues. The V and J ends lost 5 bases and 10 bases respectively, with 8 bases between them. Per the germline V gene, CDR1 is MNHEY and CDR2 is SMNVEV (reference sequence).

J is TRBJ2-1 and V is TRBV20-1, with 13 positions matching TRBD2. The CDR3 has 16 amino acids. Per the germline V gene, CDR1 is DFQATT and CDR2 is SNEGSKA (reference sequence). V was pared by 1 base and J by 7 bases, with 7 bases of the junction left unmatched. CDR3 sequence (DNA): TGCAGTGCTAGAGTCCCGACTAGCGGGAGGAATAATGAGCAGTTCTTC. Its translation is CSARVPTSGRNNEQFF.

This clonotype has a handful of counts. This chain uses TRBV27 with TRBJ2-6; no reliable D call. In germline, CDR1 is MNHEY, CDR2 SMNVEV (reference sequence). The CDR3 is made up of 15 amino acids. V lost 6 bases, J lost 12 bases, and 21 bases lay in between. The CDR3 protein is CASRICGLGAPVLTF. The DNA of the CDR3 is TGTGCCAGCAGGATATGTGGCCTAGGAGCCCCCGTCCTGACTTTC. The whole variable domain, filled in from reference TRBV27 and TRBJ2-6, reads EAQVTQNPRYLITVTGKKLTVTCSQNMNHEYMSWYRQDPGLGLRQIYYSMNVEVTDKGDVPEGYKVSRKEKRNFPLILESPSPNQTSLYFCASRICGLGAPVLTFGAGSRLTVL.

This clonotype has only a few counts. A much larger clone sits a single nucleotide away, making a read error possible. CDR3 loop: CGPSGRDEQFF. The CDR3 DNA is TGCGGTCCTAGCGGGAGGGATGAGCAGTTCTTC. The rearrangement links TRBV20-1 to TRBJ2-1; 12 positions agree with TRBD2. The germline V gene encodes CDR1 DFQATT and CDR2 SNEGSKA (reference sequence). The CDR3 is 11 amino acids.

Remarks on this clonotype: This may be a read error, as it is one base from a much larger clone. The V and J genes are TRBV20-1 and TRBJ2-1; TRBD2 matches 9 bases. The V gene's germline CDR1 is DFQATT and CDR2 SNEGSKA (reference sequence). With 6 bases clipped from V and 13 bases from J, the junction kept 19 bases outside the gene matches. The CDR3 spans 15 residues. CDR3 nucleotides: TGCAGTGCCAGGAGGGGTCTAGCGGGGAAAGAGACCCAGTTCTTC. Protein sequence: CSARRGLAGKETQFF.

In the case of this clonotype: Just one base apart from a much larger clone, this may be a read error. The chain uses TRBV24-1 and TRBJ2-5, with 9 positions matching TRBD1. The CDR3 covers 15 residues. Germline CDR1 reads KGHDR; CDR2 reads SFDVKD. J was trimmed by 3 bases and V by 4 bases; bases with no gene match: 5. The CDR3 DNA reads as TGTGCCACCAGTGAGGGACAGGGTTGGGAAGAGACCCAGTACTTC. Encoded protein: CATSEGQGWEETQYF.

The CDR3 region is CASSFGWEGNTEAFF. CDR3 bases: TGTGCCAGCAGTTTTGGGTGGGAAGGGAACACTGAAGCTTTCTTT. This chain uses TRBV12-3 or TRBV12-4 with TRBJ1-1; D not resolved. The germline V and J ends were trimmed by 3 bases and 1 base, with 12 bases remaining between them. The CDR3 runs to 15 residues.

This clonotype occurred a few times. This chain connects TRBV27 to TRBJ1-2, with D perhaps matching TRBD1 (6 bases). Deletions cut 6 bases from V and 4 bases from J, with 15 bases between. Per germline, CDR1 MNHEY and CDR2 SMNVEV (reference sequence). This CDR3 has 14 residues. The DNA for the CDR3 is TGTGCCAGCAGGTTTTTGAGGACAGTCTATGGCTACACCTTC. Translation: CASRFLRTVYGYTF.

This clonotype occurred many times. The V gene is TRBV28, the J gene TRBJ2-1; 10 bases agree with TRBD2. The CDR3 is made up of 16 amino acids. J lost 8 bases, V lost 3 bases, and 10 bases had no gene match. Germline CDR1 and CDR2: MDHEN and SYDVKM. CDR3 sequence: CASSLNPAGGPDEQFF. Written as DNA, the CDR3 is TGTGCCAGCAGTTTGAATCCAGCGGGAGGGCCTGATGAGCAGTTCTTC.

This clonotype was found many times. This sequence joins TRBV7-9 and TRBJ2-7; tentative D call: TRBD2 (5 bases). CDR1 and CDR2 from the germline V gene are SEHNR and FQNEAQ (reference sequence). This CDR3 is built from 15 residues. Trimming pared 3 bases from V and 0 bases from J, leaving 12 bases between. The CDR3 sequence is CASSFGELGSYEQYF. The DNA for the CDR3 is TGTGCCAGCAGCTTTGGGGAGTTGGGCTCCTACGAGCAGTACTTC.

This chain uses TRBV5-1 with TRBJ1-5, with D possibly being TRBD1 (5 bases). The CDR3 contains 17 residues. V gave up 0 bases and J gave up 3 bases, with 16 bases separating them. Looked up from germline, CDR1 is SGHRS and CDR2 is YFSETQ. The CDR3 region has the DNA TGCGCCAGCAGCTTGGGGGGGGGAGGGAGTAACAATCAGCCCCAGCATTTT. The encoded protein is CASSLGGGGSNNQPQHF.

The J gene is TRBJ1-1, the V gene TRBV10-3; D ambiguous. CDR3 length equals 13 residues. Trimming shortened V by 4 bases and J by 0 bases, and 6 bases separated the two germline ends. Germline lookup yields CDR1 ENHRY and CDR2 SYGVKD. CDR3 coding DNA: TGTGCCATCAGTGGTCAGGTGAACACTGAAGCTTTCTTT. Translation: CAISGQVNTEAFF.

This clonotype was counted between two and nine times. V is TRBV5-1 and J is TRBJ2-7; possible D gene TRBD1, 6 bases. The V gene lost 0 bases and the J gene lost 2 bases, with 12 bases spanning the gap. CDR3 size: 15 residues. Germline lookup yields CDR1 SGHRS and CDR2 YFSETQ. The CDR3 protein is CASSLGQGPAYEQYF. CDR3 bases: TGCGCCAGCAGCTTGGGTCAGGGGCCCGCCTACGAGCAGTACTTC. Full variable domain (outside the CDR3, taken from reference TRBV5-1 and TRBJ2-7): KAGVTQTPRYLIKTRGQQVTLSCSPISGHRSVSWYQQTPGQGLQFLFEYFSETQRNKGNFPGRFSGRQFSNSRSEMNVSTLELGDSALYLCASSLGQGPAYEQYFGPGTRLTVT.

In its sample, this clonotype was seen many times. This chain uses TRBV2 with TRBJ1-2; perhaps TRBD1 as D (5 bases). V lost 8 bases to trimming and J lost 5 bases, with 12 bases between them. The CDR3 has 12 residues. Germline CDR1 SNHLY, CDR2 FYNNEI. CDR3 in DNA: TGTGCCAGCGGGGCAGGCTATTATGGCTACACCTTC. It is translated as CASGAGYYGYTF. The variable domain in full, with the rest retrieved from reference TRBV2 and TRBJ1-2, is EPEVTQTPSHQVTQMGQEVILRCVPISNHLYFYWYRQILGQKVEFLVSFYNNEISEKSEIFDDQFSVERPDGSNFTLKIRSTKLEDSAMYFCASGAGYYGYTFGSGTRLTVV.

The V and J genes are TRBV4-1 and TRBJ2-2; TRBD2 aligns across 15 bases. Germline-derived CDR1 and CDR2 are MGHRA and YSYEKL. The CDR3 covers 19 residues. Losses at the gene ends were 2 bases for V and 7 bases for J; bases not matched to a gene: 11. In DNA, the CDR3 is TGCGCCAGCAGCCAACCGGGACTAGCGGGGGGCCGCACGGGCGGGGAGCTGTTTTTT. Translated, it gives CASSQPGLAGGRTGGELFF.